This entry lists 15 T cell receptor beta chains sequenced from one sample in a study of cytomegalovirus exposure and HLA in healthy donors. The PCR made use of 60 Vbeta and 13 Jbeta primers. Using immunoSEQ multiplex PCR, the repertoire was profiled, and TCRdb retains in-frame clones only, with some absent. The sample has under 200,000 clones, 70% to 85% seen once. The sample consisted of PBMCs. These receptors all come from a man aged 35 to 55 in good health and CMV-seronegative.

This clone was counted once. The chain links TRBV29-1 to TRBJ2-1; the D gene is possibly TRBD1 (5 bases). CDR1 SQVTM and CDR2 ANQGSEA come from the germline V gene. The V end lost 4 bases, the J end lost 2 bases, and 9 bases lay between the germline ends. The CDR3 is made up of 13 amino acids. The CDR3 bases are TGCAGCGTTGCGGTGACAGCCTACAATGAGCAGTTCTTC. Its protein is CSVAVTAYNEQFF.

Notes on this clone: At one boundary the junction diverges from the germline segment, which might be a read error. This chain joins TRBV7-9 and TRBJ1-5, with 7 bases identical to TRBD1. CDR3 length: 14 amino acids. Per germline, CDR1 SEHNR and CDR2 FQNEAQ (reference sequence). The CDR3 DNA reads as TGTTCCAGCAGCTTACAGGGGAACAGTCAGCCCCAGCATTTT. As protein: CSSSLQGNSQPQHF.

The chain links TRBV7-8 to TRBJ2-7; TRBD2 aligns across 12 bases. This CDR3 is built from 16 residues. The V segment lost 5 bases and the J segment 5 bases; nucleotides outside the gene matches: 10. The V gene's germline CDR1 is SGHVS and CDR2 FQNEAQ. The CDR3 is CASSLARLAGVDEQYF. The CDR3 region has the DNA TGTGCCAGCAGCCTCGCCCGACTAGCGGGAGTCGACGAGCAGTACTTC. Filled out from reference TRBV7-8 and TRBJ2-7, the complete variable domain reads GAGVSQSPRYKVAKRGQDVALRCDPISGHVSLFWYQQALGQGPEFLTYFQNEAQLDKSGLPSDRFFAERPEGSVSTLKIQRTQQEDSAVYLCASSLARLAGVDEQYFGPGTRLTVT.

This clone was seen a handful of times. This rearrangement joins TRBV6-1 to TRBJ2-1, with D unclear. Germline CDR1 MNHNS, CDR2 SASEGT. This CDR3 is built from 15 residues. Between the trimmed V and J ends, which lost 5 bases and 0 bases, there was a span of 11 bases. The CDR3 nucleotides are TGTGCCAGCAGTCCCCGACTCTCCTCCTACAATGAGCAGTTCTTC. This encodes CASSPRLSSYNEQFF.

This sequence joins TRBV5-4 and TRBJ1-1; TRBD1 matches 9 bases. Germline V gene lookup returns CDR1 SGHNT and CDR2 YYREEE (reference sequence). CDR3 size: 13 residues. The trim removed 3 bases at V and 3 bases at J, leaving 0 bases unmatched. CDR3 protein: CASSWDRDTEAFF. The CDR3 DNA sequence: TGTGCCAGCAGCTGGGACAGGGACACTGAAGCTTTCTTT. Drawing the rest from reference TRBV5-4 and TRBJ1-1, the complete variable domain is ETGVTQSPTHLIKTRGQQVTLRCSSQSGHNTVSWYQQALGQGPQFIFQYYREEENGRGNFPPRFSGLQFPNYSSELNVNALELDDSALYLCASSWDRDTEAFFGQGTRLTVV.

This clone was seen more than once but under ten times. The chain uses TRBV5-6 and TRBJ2-1, with TRBD2 matching 9 bases. Unmatched junction bases numbered 13, after V lost 0 bases and J lost 6 bases. The CDR3 extends over 18 amino acids. Germline V gives CDR1 SGHDT, CDR2 YYEEEE. CDR3 bases: TGTGCCAGCAGCTTGGTAGGGGTAGCGGGAGAAGGAGGCAATGAGCAGTTCTTC. The encoded protein is CASSLVGVAGEGGNEQFF. The variable domain in full, completed from reference TRBV5-6 and TRBJ2-1, reads DAGVTQSPTHLIKTRGQQVTLRCSPKSGHDTVSWYQQALGQGPQFIFQYYEEEERQRGNFPDRFSGHQFPNYSSELNVNALLLGDSALYLCASSLVGVAGEGGNEQFFGPGTRLTVL.

The chain carries TRBV9 and TRBJ2-1; 8 positions match TRBD2. Trimming removed 3 bases from V and 13 bases from J; junction bases left unmatched: 9. CDR3 length equals 13 residues. Germline V gene data show CDR1 as SGDLS and CDR2 as YYNGEE. The CDR3 nucleotides read TGTGCCAGCAGCGGCACTAGCGGTACTGAACAGTTCTTC. Translating gives CASSGTSGTEQFF.

The genes are TRBV5-7 and TRBJ2-1; a possible D gene is TRBD2 (5 bases). TRBV5-7 is known as an ORF, though its function is uncertain. V lost 1 base to trimming and J lost 9 bases, with 17 bases between them. The CDR3 is 15 residues long. CDR3 protein: CASSLPYGVAGEQFF. The CDR3 nucleotides are TGTGCCAGCAGCTTGCCCTACGGTGTCGCGGGTGAGCAGTTCTTC.

For the CDR3, the DNA is TGTGCCAGTAGTCTGGCAGGGAAGGATCAGCCCCAGCATTTT. Translated, it gives CASSLAGKDQPQHF. The chain employs TRBV19 and TRBJ1-5; D is possibly TRBD1 (5 bases). The CDR3 consists of 14 residues. The V gene's germline CDR1 is LNHDA and CDR2 SQIVND (reference sequence). The V and J ends lost 5 bases and 5 bases respectively, with 13 bases between them. The full variable domain, its missing parts supplied by reference TRBV19 and TRBJ1-5, is DGGITQSPKYLFRKEGQNVTLSCEQNLNHDAMYWYRQDPGQGLRLIYYSQIVNDFQKGDIAEGYSVSREKKESFPLTVTSAQKNPTAFYLCASSLAGKDQPQHFGDGTRLSIL.

V is TRBV4-3 and J is TRBJ1-4, with D perhaps TRBD1 (5 bases). V was trimmed by 0 bases and J by 8 bases, leaving 16 bases between them. Germline CDR1 reads LGHNA; CDR2 reads YSLEER. The CDR3 is 16 amino acids. The CDR3 DNA sequence: TGCGCCAGCAGCCAAGATCCGGGGGAGGCTTACGAAAAACTGTTTTTT. The encoded protein is CASSQDPGEAYEKLFF.

This chain links TRBV7-8 with TRBJ2-1; 9 positions match TRBD2. The CDR3 runs to 17 residues. From germline, CDR1 is SGHVS and CDR2 FQNEAQ. J lost 2 bases, V lost 5 bases, and 10 bases had no gene match. The CDR3 reads CASSNRPGLAPYNEQFF. The CDR3 bases are TGTGCCAGCAGCAACCGACCGGGACTAGCCCCCTACAATGAGCAGTTCTTC. Using reference TRBV7-8 and TRBJ2-1 for the parts outside the CDR3, the full variable domain is GAGVSQSPRYKVAKRGQDVALRCDPISGHVSLFWYQQALGQGPEFLTYFQNEAQLDKSGLPSDRFFAERPEGSVSTLKIQRTQQEDSAVYLCASSNRPGLAPYNEQFFGPGTRLTVL.

V gene TRBV6-5 combines with J gene TRBJ1-1, with 9 bases matching TRBD1. V shed 10 bases, J shed 8 bases, and the junction held 5 bases outside the gene matches. This CDR3 contains 11 residues. The germline gives CDR1 MNHEY, CDR2 SVGAGI. The CDR3 DNA reads as TGTGCCATCAGGACAGGGGAAGAAGCTTTCTTT. It specifies CAIRTGEEAFF.

This chain joins TRBV28 and TRBJ2-5, with D possibly being TRBD1 (8 bases). V dropped 5 bases and J dropped 7 bases, with 11 bases sitting between them. Germline lookup yields CDR1 MDHEN and CDR2 SYDVKM. The CDR3 contains 12 residues. The CDR3 nucleotides read TGTGCCAGCAGTACAGGGGGGGGGACCCAGTACTTC. Amino acid sequence: CASSTGGGTQYF.

The chain has TRBV5-1 and TRBJ2-7; D is unclear. CDR1 SGHRS and CDR2 YFSETQ come from the germline V gene. The CDR3 has 12 amino acids. The ends were cut back, 0 bases at V and 4 bases at J, with 5 bases in the middle. The CDR3 nucleotides read TGCGCCAGCAGCTTGGTCGGGTACGAGCAGTACTTC. Translated, it gives CASSLVGYEQYF. Full variable domain (rest looked up from reference TRBV5-1 and TRBJ2-7): KAGVTQTPRYLIKTRGQQVTLSCSPISGHRSVSWYQQTPGQGLQFLFEYFSETQRNKGNFPGRFSGRQFSNSRSEMNVSTLELGDSALYLCASSLVGYEQYFGPGTRLTVT.

CDR3 coding DNA: TGTGCCAGCAGTTTATCGGGGACAGGGGAAAGGGAAAAACTGTTTTTT. This encodes CASSLSGTGEREKLFF. J is TRBJ1-4 and V is TRBV28, with 10 bases that match TRBD1. CDR3 length: 16 amino acids. Germline trimming cut 1 base from V and 8 bases from J; bases unmatched to any gene: 7. The V gene's germline CDR1 is MDHEN and CDR2 SYDVKM.